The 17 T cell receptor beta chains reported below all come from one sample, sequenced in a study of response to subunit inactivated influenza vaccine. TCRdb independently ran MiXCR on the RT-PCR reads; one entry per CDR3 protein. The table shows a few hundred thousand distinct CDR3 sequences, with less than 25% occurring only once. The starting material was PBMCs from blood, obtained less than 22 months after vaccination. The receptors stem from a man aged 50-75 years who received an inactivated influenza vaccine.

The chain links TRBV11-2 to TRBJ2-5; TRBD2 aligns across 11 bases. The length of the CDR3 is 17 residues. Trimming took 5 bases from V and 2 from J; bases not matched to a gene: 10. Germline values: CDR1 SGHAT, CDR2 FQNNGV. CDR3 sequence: CASSVTLAGGRQETQYF. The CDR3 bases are TGTGCCAGCAGCGTTACTCTAGCGGGAGGAAGGCAAGAGACCCAGTACTTC.

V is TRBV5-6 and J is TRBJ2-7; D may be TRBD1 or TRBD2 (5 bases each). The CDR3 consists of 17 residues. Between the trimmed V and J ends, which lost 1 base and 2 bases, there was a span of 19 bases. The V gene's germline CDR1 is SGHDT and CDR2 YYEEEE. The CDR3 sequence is CASSLTRGPFSTYEQYF. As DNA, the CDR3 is TGTGCCAGCAGCTTGACTCGGGGCCCTTTTTCCACCTACGAGCAGTACTTC.

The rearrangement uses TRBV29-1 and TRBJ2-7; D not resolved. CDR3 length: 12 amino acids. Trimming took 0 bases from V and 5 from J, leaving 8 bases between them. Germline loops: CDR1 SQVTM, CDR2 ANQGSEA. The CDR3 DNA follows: TGCAGCGTTGAAGATTTGGGGAACGAGCAGTACTTC. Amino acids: CSVEDLGNEQYF.

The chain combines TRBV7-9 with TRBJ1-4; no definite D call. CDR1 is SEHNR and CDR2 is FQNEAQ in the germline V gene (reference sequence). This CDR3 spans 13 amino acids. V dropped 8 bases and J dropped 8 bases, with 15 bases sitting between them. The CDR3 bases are TGTGCCAGCGGCCCTGGGATGAGCGAAAAACTGTTTTTT. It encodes CASGPGMSEKLFF. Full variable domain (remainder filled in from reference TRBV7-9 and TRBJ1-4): DTGVSQNPRHKITKRGQNVTFRCDPISEHNRLYWYRQTLGQGPEFLTYFQNEAQLEKSRLLSDRFSAERPKGSFSTLEIQRTEQGDSAMYLCASGPGMSEKLFFGSGTQLSVL.

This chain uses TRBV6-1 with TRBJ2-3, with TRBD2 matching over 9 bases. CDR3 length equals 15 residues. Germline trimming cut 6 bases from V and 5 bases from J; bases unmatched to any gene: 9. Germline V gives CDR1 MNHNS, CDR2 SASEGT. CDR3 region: CASRTPGGGVDTQYF. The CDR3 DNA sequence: TGTGCCAGCAGGACTCCGGGCGGGGGGGTAGATACGCAGTATTTT.

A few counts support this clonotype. The CDR3, as DNA: TGTGCCAGCAGTTACTCTCACAGGGGGAACACTGAAGCTTTCTTT. The encoded protein is CASSYSHRGNTEAFF. V is TRBV6-2 or TRBV6-3 and J is TRBJ1-1; TRBD1 matches 7 bases. This CDR3 spans 15 amino acids. V was clipped by 0 bases and J by 1 base; unmatched bases: 2. Germline loops: CDR1 MNHEY, CDR2 SVGEGT.

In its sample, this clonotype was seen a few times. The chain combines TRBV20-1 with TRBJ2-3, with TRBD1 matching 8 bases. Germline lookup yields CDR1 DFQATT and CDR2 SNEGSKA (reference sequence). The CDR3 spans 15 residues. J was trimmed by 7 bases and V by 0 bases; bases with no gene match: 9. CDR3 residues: CSARDNQGALNTQYF. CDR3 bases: TGCAGTGCTAGAGATAACCAGGGGGCGCTTAATACGCAGTATTTT.

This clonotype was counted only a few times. This CDR3 reads CASGDRQGMNTEAFF. Written as DNA, the CDR3 is TGTGCCAGCGGCGACAGACAGGGGATGAACACTGAAGCTTTCTTT. The gene calls are TRBV25-1 and TRBJ1-1; 8 bases fit TRBD1. After removal of 8 bases from V and 0 bases from J, the junction contained 8 bases not matched to a gene. The CDR3 is 15 amino acids. Germline V lookup: CDR1 MGHDK, CDR2 SYGVNS.

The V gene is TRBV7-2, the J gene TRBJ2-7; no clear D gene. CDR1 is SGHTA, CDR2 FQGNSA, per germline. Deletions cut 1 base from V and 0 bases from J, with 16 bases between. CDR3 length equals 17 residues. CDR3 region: CASSLVLGVLNSYEQYF. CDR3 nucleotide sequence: TGTGCCAGCAGCTTAGTCCTTGGGGTCCTAAACTCCTACGAGCAGTACTTC.

In nucleotides, the CDR3 is TGCGCCAGCAGCACCCAGGGGGCGAAGGAGACCCAGTACTTC. It is translated as CASSTQGAKETQYF. The J gene is TRBJ2-5, the V gene TRBV5-1; 8 nucleotides agree with TRBD1. Germline V CDR1 and CDR2: SGHRS, YFSETQ. The CDR3 covers 14 residues. With V trimmed by 4 bases and J by 5 bases, 7 bases remained unmatched.

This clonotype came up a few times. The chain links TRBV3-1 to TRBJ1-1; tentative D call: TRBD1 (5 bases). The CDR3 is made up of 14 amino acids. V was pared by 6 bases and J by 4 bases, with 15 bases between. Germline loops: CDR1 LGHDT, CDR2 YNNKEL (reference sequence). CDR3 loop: CASSTWGGGTEAFF. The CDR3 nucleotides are TGTGCCAGCAGTACCTGGGGGGGTGGCACTGAAGCTTTCTTT.

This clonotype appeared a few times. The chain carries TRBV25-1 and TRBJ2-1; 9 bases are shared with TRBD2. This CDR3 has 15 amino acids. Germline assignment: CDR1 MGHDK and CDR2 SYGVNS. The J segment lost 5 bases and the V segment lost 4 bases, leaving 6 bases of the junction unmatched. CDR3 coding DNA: TGTGCCAGCAGTGTTAGCGGGAGAGGGCACAATGAGCAGTTCTTC. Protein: CASSVSGRGHNEQFF. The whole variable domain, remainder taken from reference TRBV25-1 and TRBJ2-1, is EADIYQTPRYLVIGTGKKITLECSQTMGHDKMYWYQQDPGMELHLIHYSYGVNSTEKGDLSSESTVSRIRTEHFPLTLESARPSHTSQYLCASSVSGRGHNEQFFGPGTRLTVL.

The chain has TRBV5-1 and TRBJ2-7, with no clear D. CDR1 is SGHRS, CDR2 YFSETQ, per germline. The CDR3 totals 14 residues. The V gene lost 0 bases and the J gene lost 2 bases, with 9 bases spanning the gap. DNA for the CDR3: TGCGCCAGCAGCTTGGTAGTAGGGACCTACGAGCAGTACTTC. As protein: CASSLVVGTYEQYF.

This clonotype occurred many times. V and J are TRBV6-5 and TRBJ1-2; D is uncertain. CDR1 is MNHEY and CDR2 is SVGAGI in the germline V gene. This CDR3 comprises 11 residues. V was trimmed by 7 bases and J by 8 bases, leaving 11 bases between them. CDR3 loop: CASISSLGYTF. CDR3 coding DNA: TGTGCCAGCATATCGTCGCTCGGCTACACCTTC.

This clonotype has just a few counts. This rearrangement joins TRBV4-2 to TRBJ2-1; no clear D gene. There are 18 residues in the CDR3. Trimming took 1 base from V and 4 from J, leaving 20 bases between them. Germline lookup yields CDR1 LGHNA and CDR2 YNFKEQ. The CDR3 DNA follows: TGTGCCAGCAGCCAAGGGAAGCGAGGCTCCACCTTGTACAATGAGCAGTTCTTC. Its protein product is CASSQGKRGSTLYNEQFF.

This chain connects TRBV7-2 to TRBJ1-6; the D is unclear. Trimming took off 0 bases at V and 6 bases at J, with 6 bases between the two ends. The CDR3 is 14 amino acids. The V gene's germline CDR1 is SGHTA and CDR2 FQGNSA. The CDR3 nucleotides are TGTGCCAGCAGCTTAGCCCTTCTTAATTCACCCCTCCACTTT. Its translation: CASSLALLNSPLHF.

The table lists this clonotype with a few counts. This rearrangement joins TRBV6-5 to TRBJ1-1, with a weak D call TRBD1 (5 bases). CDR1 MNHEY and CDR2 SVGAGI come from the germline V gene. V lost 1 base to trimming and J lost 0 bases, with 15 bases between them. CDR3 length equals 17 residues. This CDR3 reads CASSYFPAGTMNTEAFF. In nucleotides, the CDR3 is TGTGCCAGCAGTTACTTTCCGGCAGGGACTATGAACACTGAAGCTTTCTTT.